The next 2 T cell receptor beta chains were all read from a single sample in a study of blood T cells in healthy people across ages. Together with a sample-barcoded 5' primer, a J-beta primer mix was included in a second PCR lasting roughly 7 to 11 cycles. TCRdb used MiXCR to reprocess the 5' RACE reads, holding one entry per CDR3 protein. This sample has 800,000 to 1,000,000 distinct CDR3 sequences, with 48% found just once. Input material: blood. The receptors originated from a man aged 25-45 years in good health.

The rearrangement joins TRBV20-1 to TRBJ2-7, with D possibly being TRBD1 (6 bases). CDR3 length: 14 amino acids. Germline loops: CDR1 DFQATT, CDR2 SNEGSKA (reference sequence). V dropped 6 bases and J dropped 1 base, with 16 bases sitting between them. CDR3 bases: TGCAGTGCCGAACGGGACACAGGTTCCTACGAGCAGTACTTC. Residues: CSAERDTGSYEQYF.

The chain employs TRBV20-1 and TRBJ2-5, with 9 bases lining up with TRBD2. The tail of the sequence fits TRBJ2-7 better, so the J call may be wrong. The germline V gene has CDR1 DFQATT and CDR2 SNEGSKA (reference sequence). CDR3 length: 15 amino acids. The CDR3 DNA sequence: TGCAGTGCTCCCGACGGGGGGCGGGAGGGCTTCGAGCAGTACTTC. Translating it yields CSAPDGGREGFEQYF.